A selection of T cell receptor beta chains follows, all from one sample in a study of chemoradiotherapy in HPV16-positive cancers. Clones were sequenced by immunoSEQ multiplex PCR, and TCRdb holds only the in-frame ones, with some missing. The sample gives about 68,000 clones, around nine tenths of which show up once; 4% to 4.5% is in the top ten. Here the sequenced sample was blood, taken from a patient who underwent chemoradiotherapy. All receptors derive from a human donor with HPV-associated anogenital cancer. Each CDR3 is given with its conserved first and last residue. The D gene is left open where the match is weak. Expanded clones are given a class, and other clones once, few, many or no size at all.

v_call	clone_size	j_call	d_call	cdr3_aa	cdr3_nt
TRBV27	NA	TRBJ1-6	NA	CASSSVRSPLHF	TGTGCCAGCAGTTCAGTTCGGTCACCCCTCCACTTT
TRBV11-3	NA	TRBJ2-3	NA	CASSHPESGSDTQYF	TGTGCCAGCAGCCACCCGGAGAGCGGGTCAGATACGCAGTATTTT
TRBV2	NA	TRBJ1-1	NA	CASRKGGARDTEAFF	TGTGCCAGCAGAAAGGGGGGGGCTCGGGACACTGAAGCTTTCTTT
TRBV5-6	once	TRBJ1-5	TRBD1	CASSLTAGGGQPQHF	TGTGCCAGCAGCTTAACAGCAGGGGGCGGTCAGCCCCAGCATTTT
TRBV28	NA	TRBJ1-1	NA	CAISGAGTEAFF	TGTGCCATCTCAGGGGCAGGGACTGAAGCTTTCTTT
TRBV9	NA	TRBJ1-5	NA	CASSATVDSNQPQHF	TGTGCCAGCAGCGCGACAGTGGATAGCAATCAGCCCCAGCATTTT
TRBV5-4	NA	TRBJ1-6	NA	CASSLVPGPQNPLHF	TGTGCCAGCAGCTTGGTCCCGGGTCCCCAGAATCCCCTCCACTTT
TRBV19	NA	TRBJ1-5	NA	CASSGQGTIAGQPQHF	TGTGCCAGTAGTGGGCAGGGTACCATAGCAGGTCAGCCCCAGCATTTT
TRBV7-9	once	TRBJ2-1	NA	CASSADLNEQFF	TGTGCCAGCAGCGCAGACCTGAATGAGCAGTTCTTC
TRBV27	NA	TRBJ2-7	NA	CASSFLQGGYEQYF	TGTGCCAGCAGTTTTCTGCAGGGGGGGTACGAGCAGTACTTC
TRBV6-6	few	TRBJ2-5	TRBD2	CASSGLAGGQETQYF	TGTGCCAGCAGTGGGCTAGCGGGGGGCCAAGAGACCCAGTACTTC
TRBV19	NA	TRBJ2-1	TRBD2	CASSIATGTSGSNEQFF	TGTGCCAGTAGTATAGCGACCGGGACTAGCGGTTCAAATGAGCAGTTCTTC
TRBV7-3	NA	TRBJ1-1	NA	CASSPTSSGGAFF	TGTGCCAGCAGCCCCACATCCTCAGGAGGAGCTTTCTTT
TRBV7-8	NA	TRBJ1-1	NA	CASSSAWGGPNLNTEAFF	TGTGCCAGCAGCTCCGCCTGGGGAGGTCCCAACCTGAACACTGAAGCTTTCTTT
TRBV2	NA	TRBJ2-6	NA	CASSTGQAGANVLTF	TGTGCCAGCAGTACTGGACAAGCTGGGGCCAACGTCCTGACTTTC
TRBV11-3	NA	TRBJ2-1	NA	CASSLGTTNEQFF	TGTGCCAGCAGCTTAGGTACTACGAATGAGCAGTTCTTC
TRBV5-4	NA	TRBJ1-2	NA	CASSLEQPASYGYTF	TGTGCCAGCAGCTTGGAACAGCCGGCTTCCTATGGCTACACCTTC
TRBV11-2	once	TRBJ2-2	NA	CASSLSTLGGRITGELFF	TGTGCCAGCAGCTTATCCACACTGGGGGGGCGCATCACCGGGGAGCTGTTTTTT
TRBV9	few	TRBJ1-2	NA	CASSPVGGYGYTF	TGTGCCAGCAGCCCCGTCGGGGGCTATGGCTACACCTTC
TRBV5-1	once	TRBJ2-7	TRBD2	CASSSEPGLAGIEQYF	TGCGCCAGCAGCTCAGAACCGGGACTAGCGGGAATCGAGCAGTACTTC
TRBV28	NA	TRBJ2-7	NA	CASSPPGPMYEQYF	TGTGCCAGCAGTCCGCCGGGACCCATGTACGAGCAGTACTTC
TRBV5-4	NA	TRBJ2-3	TRBD2	CASSSSSGRGGDTQYF	TGTGCCAGCAGCTCGAGTAGCGGGAGGGGAGGAGATACGCAGTATTTT
TRBV15	few	TRBJ1-2	TRBD1	CATSREKGAGYYGYTF	TGTGCCACCAGCAGAGAAAAGGGGGCGGGATACTATGGCTACACCTTC
TRBV2	NA	TRBJ2-1	TRBD2	CASRASGYNEQFF	TGTGCCAGCAGGGCTAGCGGCTACAATGAGCAGTTCTTC
TRBV30	NA	TRBJ2-3	TRBD2	CAWSGLAGTTDTQYF	TGTGCCTGGAGTGGACTAGCGGGGACCACAGATACGCAGTATTTT
TRBV30	few	TRBJ1-1	NA	CAWSDSEAFF	TGTGCCTGGAGTGACAGTGAAGCTTTCTTT
TRBV5-5	NA	TRBJ2-1	TRBD2	CASSSGLAVVNEQFF	TGTGCCAGCAGCTCCGGACTAGCGGTCGTCAATGAGCAGTTCTTC
TRBV18	few	TRBJ2-2	TRBD2	CASSPFTSGITGELFF	TGTGCCAGCTCACCTTTTACTAGCGGGATCACCGGGGAGCTGTTTTTT
TRBV4-2	NA	TRBJ1-4	TRBD1	CASHRGQNEKLFF	TGTGCCAGCCACAGGGGGCAAAATGAAAAACTGTTTTTT
TRBV18	NA	TRBJ2-7	NA	CASSPQVSSYEQYF	TGTGCCAGCTCTCCCCAGGTTAGCTCCTACGAGCAGTACTTC
TRBV30	NA	TRBJ1-3	NA	CAWSVRSLSGNTIYF	TGTGCCTGGAGTGTACGTTCACTCTCTGGAAACACCATATATTTT
TRBV28	NA	TRBJ1-1	NA	CASSQYRVPEAFF	TGTGCCAGCAGTCAATACAGGGTCCCTGAAGCTTTCTTT
TRBV9	NA	TRBJ2-1	TRBD1	CASSVAQGTGRGNEQFF	TGTGCCAGCAGCGTAGCCCAAGGGACAGGGCGGGGGAATGAGCAGTTCTTC
TRBV6-5	NA	TRBJ2-7	NA	CASSYARGRGSEQYF	TGTGCCAGCAGTTACGCCCGGGGCAGGGGTTCCGAGCAGTACTTC
TRBV27	NA	TRBJ2-1	TRBD2	CASSFERGSSYNEQFF	TGTGCCAGCAGTTTTGAGCGGGGGAGCTCCTACAATGAGCAGTTCTTC
TRBV18	NA	TRBJ1-1	NA	CASSEQVNTEAFF	TGTGCCAGCTCAGAACAGGTGAACACTGAAGCTTTCTTT
TRBV19	NA	TRBJ1-1	TRBD1	CASSITGAPSEAFF	TGTGCCAGTAGTATAACAGGGGCCCCCTCTGAAGCTTTCTTT
TRBV5-6	NA	TRBJ1-2	NA	CASSPGGANYGYTF	TGTGCCAGCAGCCCCGGGGGGGCGAACTATGGCTACACCTTC
TRBV27	NA	TRBJ2-2	NA	CASSFSLTNTGELFF	TGTGCCAGCAGTTTTAGTCTTACGAACACCGGGGAGCTGTTTTTT
TRBV27	NA	TRBJ2-3	NA	CASRQGRADTQYF	TGTGCCAGCAGACAGGGACGGGCAGATACGCAGTATTTT
TRBV28	NA	TRBJ1-2	NA	CASSPGGISNYGYTF	TGTGCCAGCAGTCCGGGGGGGATCTCAAACTATGGCTACACCTTC
TRBV11-2	NA	TRBJ2-2	NA	CASSLNYWTEPNTGELFF	TGTGCCAGCAGCTTAAATTATTGGACAGAACCCAACACCGGGGAGCTGTTTTTT
TRBV20-1	NA	TRBJ1-1	NA	CSARRWAEAFF	TGCAGTGCTAGGCGGTGGGCTGAAGCTTTCTTT
TRBV6-6	NA	TRBJ2-3	NA	CASSYTSGFTDTQYF	TGTGCCAGCAGTTACACGAGCGGCTTCACAGATACGCAGTATTTT
TRBV11-2	NA	TRBJ2-1	NA	CASSPGRGFRSYNEQFF	TGTGCCAGCAGTCCGGGGAGAGGATTTCGGTCCTACAATGAGCAGTTCTTC
TRBV20-1	few	TRBJ1-2	NA	CSARPSTF	TGCAGTGCTAGACCATCCACCTTC
TRBV10-2	NA	TRBJ2-1	NA	CASSGVTNNEQFF	TGCGCCAGCAGTGGCGTAACCAACAATGAGCAGTTCTTC
TRBV2	NA	TRBJ1-2	TRBD1	CASSDLGGQGNYGYTF	TGTGCCAGCAGTGATTTGGGAGGACAGGGGAACTATGGCTACACCTTC
TRBV4-1	NA	TRBJ2-3	NA	CASSAQGRIDTDTQYF	TGCGCCAGCAGCGCACAGGGGAGGATTGACACAGATACGCAGTATTTT
TRBV4-1	NA	TRBJ2-7	TRBD2	CASSRGGGVVPYEQYF	TGCGCCAGCAGCCGCGGGGGAGGAGTCGTTCCCTACGAGCAGTACTTC
TRBV9	once	TRBJ1-6	NA	CASSSSGVSSPLHF	TGTGCCAGCAGCTCCTCAGGGGTTAGTTCACCCCTCCACTTT
TRBV9	NA	TRBJ1-2	NA	CASSVEPKDGYTF	TGTGCCAGCAGCGTAGAACCGAAGGATGGCTACACCTTC
TRBV5-1	NA	TRBJ1-1	NA	CATSRGGDTEAFF	TGCGCCACTTCGAGGGGAGGGGACACTGAAGCTTTCTTT
TRBV27	NA	TRBJ2-7	NA	CASSSPYEQYF	TGTGCCAGCAGTTCCCCCTACGAGCAGTACTTC
TRBV6-6	NA	TRBJ2-7	NA	CASSYRGHEQYF	TGTGCCAGCAGTTATCGCGGCCACGAGCAGTACTTC
TRBV19	NA	TRBJ1-1	NA	CASSAPGHTEAFF	TGTGCCAGTAGTGCCCCGGGGCACACTGAAGCTTTCTTT
TRBV7-9	once	TRBJ2-2	NA	CASEGSVTGELFF	TGTGCCTCGGAGGGATCGGTCACCGGGGAGCTGTTTTTT
TRBV6-1	NA	TRBJ2-7	NA	CASRSGREQYF	TGTGCCAGCCGATCCGGACGGGAGCAGTACTTC
TRBV2	once	TRBJ1-6	TRBD1	CASANRGGPHNSPLHF	TGTGCCAGCGCAAACAGGGGAGGGCCTCATAATTCACCCCTCCACTTT